What follows are 21 T cell receptor beta chains derived from one specimen sequenced in a study of shared clonotypes between healthy human individuals. Assay: immunoSEQ multiplex PCR; the TCRdb copy retains only in-frame clones and omits some. This table has a few million clones, just over 90% appearing once. The source material was naive CD4+ T cells sorted from blood. Stated subset: CD45RA+ positively selected. These TCRs come from a man younger than 30 in good health.

Concerning this clone: This sample includes further DNA sequences coding for the same CDR3. The V and J genes are TRBV6-1 and TRBJ1-2, with a weak D call TRBD1 (5 bases). Between the trimmed V and J ends, which lost 1 base and 2 bases, there was a span of 8 bases. CDR3 length: 14 amino acids. CDR1 is MNHNS and CDR2 is SASEGT in the germline V gene. CDR3 DNA: TGTGCCAGCAGTGAAGGGACACCAAACTATGGCTACACCTTC. This translates into CASSEGTPNYGYTF.

On this clone itself: Different DNA sequences within this sample yield the same CDR3. The V gene is TRBV5-1, the J gene TRBJ2-7, with D hard to call. Germline CDR1 SGHRS, CDR2 YFSETQ. V lost 5 bases to trimming and J lost 3 bases, with 6 bases between them. The CDR3 extends over 11 amino acids. The CDR3, as DNA: TGCGCCAGCAGTTCGAACTACGAGCAGTACTTC. Encoded protein: CASSSNYEQYF.

The chain uses TRBV27 and TRBJ2-6; 9 bases are a match to TRBD1. This CDR3 is 14 amino acids long. Germline CDR1 MNHEY, CDR2 SMNVEV (reference sequence). The ends lost 6 bases at V and 8 bases at J; junction bases unmatched: 5. The CDR3, as DNA: TGTGCCAGCAGGGGGACAGGGTTCCCCAACGTCCTGACTTTC. It specifies CASRGTGFPNVLTF.

The rearrangement uses TRBV5-1 and TRBJ2-7; a weak D match, TRBD1 (6 bases). Looked up from germline, CDR1 is SGHRS and CDR2 is YFSETQ. This CDR3 spans 14 amino acids. Trimming took off 4 bases at V and 4 bases at J, with 15 bases between the two ends. The CDR3 bases are TGCGCCAGCAGCGGAACGGACAGACCATACGAGCAGTACTTC. Translating gives CASSGTDRPYEQYF.

In regard to this clone: Other DNA sequences in the sample encode the same CDR3. The rearrangement joins TRBV18 to TRBJ2-2, with no clear D. The CDR3 has 13 amino acids. In germline, CDR1 is KGHSH, CDR2 LQKENI. V lost 5 bases to trimming and J lost 1 base, with 5 bases between them. The DNA for the CDR3 is TGTGCCAGCTCAACCGGGAACACCGGGGAGCTGTTTTTT. It yields the protein CASSTGNTGELFF. Drawing the rest from reference TRBV18 and TRBJ2-2, the complete variable domain is NAGVMQNPRHLVRRRGQEARLRCSPMKGHSHVYWYRQLPEEGLKFMVYLQKENIIDESGMPKERFSAEFPKEGPSILRIQQVVRGDSAAYFCASSTGNTGELFFGEGSRLTVL.

This clone was counted a single time. The chain links TRBV10-3 to TRBJ1-6; D call uncertain. The CDR3 runs to 13 residues. V was cut by 7 bases and J by 7 bases, with 11 bases left in between. Germline CDR1 reads ENHRY; CDR2 reads SYGVKD. CDR3 in DNA: TGTGCCATCACCGACTCGGGGAATTCACCCCTCCACTTT. Translation gives CAITDSGNSPLHF.

The rearrangement joins TRBV28 to TRBJ1-1, with TRBD1 identical over 9 bases. Germline CDR1 MDHEN, CDR2 SYDVKM. The trim removed 7 bases at V and 4 bases at J, leaving 10 bases unmatched. The CDR3 runs 15 residues. CDR3 loop: CASISRDRVSTEAFF. The CDR3 DNA follows: TGTGCCAGCATTTCCCGGGACAGGGTGTCCACTGAAGCTTTCTTT.

The chain has TRBV28 and TRBJ1-6; no firm D call. The V end lost 5 bases, the J end lost 10 bases, and 15 bases lay between the germline ends. Germline assignment: CDR1 MDHEN and CDR2 SYDVKM. There are 14 residues in the CDR3. CDR3 DNA sequence: TGTGCCAGCAGTCAACGGGAGGCTTGGTCACCCCTCCACTTT. Protein sequence: CASSQREAWSPLHF.

The rearrangement joins TRBV20-1 to TRBJ2-7, with 7 bases that match TRBD1. This CDR3 comprises 11 residues. V lost 6 bases to trimming and J lost 5 bases; unmatched junction nucleotides: 4. Germline values: CDR1 DFQATT, CDR2 SNEGSKA (reference sequence). CDR3 sequence (DNA): TGCAGTGCAGACAGGGCCGACGAGCAGTACTTC. Residues: CSADRADEQYF.

The rearrangement uses TRBV6-1 and TRBJ1-2; TRBD1 matches at 7 bases. This CDR3 region has 15 residues. V trimming: 5 bases; J trimming: 3 bases; junction bases outside the gene matches: 9. Germline V lookup: CDR1 MNHNS, CDR2 SASEGT. The CDR3 region has the DNA TGTGCCAGCAGTTCCGACAGGGCACGGGACTATGGCTACACCTTC. As protein: CASSSDRARDYGYTF.

The genes are TRBV15 and TRBJ2-3, with D possibly being TRBD2 (6 bases). Trimming stripped 0 bases from V and 2 bases from J, with 12 bases between. The CDR3 totals 16 residues. The germline V gene encodes CDR1 LNHNV and CDR2 YYDKDF (reference sequence). The chain's CDR3 is CATSRDLAEPTDTQYF. CDR3 nucleotides: TGTGCCACCAGCAGAGATTTAGCGGAACCCACAGATACGCAGTATTTT. Full variable domain (missing parts from reference TRBV15 and TRBJ2-3): DAMVIQNPRYQVTQFGKPVTLSCSQTLNHNVMYWYQQKSSQAPKLLFHYYDKDFNNEADTPDNFQSRRPNTSFCFLDIRSPGLGDTAMYLCATSRDLAEPTDTQYFGPGTRLTVL.

This chain uses TRBV27 with TRBJ2-5; TRBD1 is a possible D gene (6 bases). Near its end, the DNA agrees better with TRBJ2-7, so the J call may be wrong. The CDR3 consists of 17 residues. Germline lookup yields CDR1 MNHEY and CDR2 SMNVEV (reference sequence). The CDR3 spells CASSLSAFTGFGYEQYF. The DNA for the CDR3 is TGTGCCAGCAGTTTATCTGCCTTTACAGGGTTCGGTTACGAGCAGTACTTC.

The sample holds one count of this clone. V gene TRBV7-9 combines with J gene TRBJ2-3; TRBD2 aligns across 13 bases. The V and J ends lost 3 bases and 3 bases, in that order; junction bases with no gene match: 3. The CDR3 is 16 residues long. The V gene's germline CDR1 is SEHNR and CDR2 FQNEAQ (reference sequence). The CDR3 region is CASSFGTSGETDTQYF. The DNA of the CDR3 is TGTGCCAGCAGCTTTGGGACTAGCGGGGAGACAGATACGCAGTATTTT.

The V call is TRBV19, the J call TRBJ2-3; a weak D match, TRBD2 (5 bases). The CDR3 consists of 14 residues. With 7 bases removed from V and 0 bases from J, the gap between germline ends came to 11 bases. Germline V gives CDR1 LNHDA, CDR2 SQIVND (reference sequence). The CDR3 is CASKERSSTDTQYF. The DNA for the CDR3 is TGTGCCAGTAAGGAGCGGAGTAGCACAGATACGCAGTATTTT.

This clone came up once. The V and J genes are TRBV11-2 and TRBJ2-5; TRBD2 matches at 11 bases. V dropped 2 bases and J dropped 4; count of bases not matched to a gene: 3. This CDR3 is 15 amino acids long. The germline gives CDR1 SGHAT, CDR2 FQNNGV. CDR3 amino acids: CASSLLAGGGETQYF. CDR3 coding DNA: TGTGCCAGCAGCTTACTAGCGGGGGGTGGAGAGACCCAGTACTTC.

The chain employs TRBV5-1 and TRBJ2-2; 7 nucleotides agree with TRBD1. The CDR3 consists of 16 residues. Germline assignment: CDR1 SGHRS and CDR2 YFSETQ. Germline trimming cut 3 bases from V and 7 bases from J; bases unmatched to any gene: 12. This CDR3 is CASSSTKDRADGELFF. In DNA form, the CDR3 reads TGCGCCAGCAGCTCAACTAAAGACAGGGCAGACGGGGAGCTGTTTTTT.

The chain employs TRBV5-4 and TRBJ1-4; the match to TRBD1 covers 7 bases. The CDR3 length is 16 residues. CDR1 SGHNT and CDR2 YYREEE come from the germline V gene (reference sequence). J gave up 3 bases and V 4 bases, and 9 bases lay outside the gene matches. In nucleotides, the CDR3 is TGTGCCAGCAGCGTGACAGGGACGGAGCCTAATGAAAAACTGTTTTTT. It codes for CASSVTGTEPNEKLFF.

The V and J genes are TRBV5-1 and TRBJ2-5; unclear D gene. From germline, CDR1 is SGHRS and CDR2 YFSETQ. CDR3 length equals 13 residues. Trimming removed 4 bases at V and 5 bases at J, with 12 bases between. CDR3 in amino acids: CASSPPLGETQYF. The CDR3 DNA reads as TGCGCCAGCAGCCCCCCGCTGGGGGAGACCCAGTACTTC.

CDR3 loop: CASSPTGTSNTEAFF. For the CDR3, the DNA is TGTGCCAGCTCACCAACCGGGACCTCGAACACTGAAGCTTTCTTT. The chain employs TRBV18 and TRBJ1-1, with a weak D call TRBD1 (5 bases). The CDR3 runs 15 residues. The germline CDR1 and CDR2 sequences are KGHSH and LQKENI. V gave up 2 bases and J gave up 1 base, with 11 bases separating them. Combining the CDR3 with reference TRBV18 and TRBJ1-1 gives the whole variable domain NAGVMQNPRHLVRRRGQEARLRCSPMKGHSHVYWYRQLPEEGLKFMVYLQKENIIDESGMPKERFSAEFPKEGPSILRIQQVVRGDSAAYFCASSPTGTSNTEAFFGQGTRLTVV.

This sequence joins TRBV6-5 and TRBJ2-2; D unclear. This CDR3 spans 14 amino acids. Per germline, CDR1 MNHEY and CDR2 SVGAGI. V gave up 5 bases and J gave up 5 bases, with 12 bases separating them. As DNA, the CDR3 is TGTGCCAGCAGTGCCTTCGGGCATACCGGGGAGCTGTTTTTT. Translation: CASSAFGHTGELFF.

CDR3 loop: CASSLTPGTEAFF. The CDR3 nucleotides are TGTGCCAGCAGCCTAACGCCCGGGACTGAAGCTTTCTTT. The chain joins TRBV11-3 to TRBJ1-1; D gene unclear. Trimming took 5 bases from V and 5 from J, leaving 12 bases between them. The germline V gene has CDR1 SGHNT and CDR2 YENEEA. The CDR3 totals 13 residues.